This record looks at one T cell receptor (beta chain) sequence and its context. Antigen specificity is unknown. PCR amplification relied on 60 Vbeta primers (plus 13 Jbeta primers). Profiling relied on immunoSEQ multiplex PCR, and the TCRdb table lists in-frame clones only, not all of them. This sample has about 140,000 clones, with 77% found just once. This sample was taken from a study of cytomegalovirus exposure and HLA in healthy donors. Trimming stripped 6 bases from V and 6 bases from J, with 17 bases between. This CDR3 has 15 residues. CDR1 MDHEN and CDR2 SYDVKM come from the germline V gene. General study findings and limits: In a later analysis, at a false discovery rate of 0.05, 16,951 TCR beta sequences matched HLA alleles.

This TCR was sampled from a male donor in good health and CMV-seronegative. What was sequenced was PBMCs. The J gene is TRBJ2-2, the V gene TRBV28, with D perhaps TRBD1 or TRBD2 (6 bases each). CDR3 in amino acids: CASRLGGTSSGELFF. CDR3 bases: TGTGCCAGCAGATTAGGGGGGACGAGTTCCGGGGAGCTGTTTTTT.